This T cell receptor (beta chain) was sequenced during a study of blood T cell repertoires in COVID-19. Study in general: Sites across the United States, Italy and Spain contributed samples from acute and convalescent COVID-19. T cells, B-cell-depleted T cells, or PBMCs supplied cDNA or gDNA.

Original analysis: Amplified reference gene primers provided the basis for estimating nucleated cell counts. Sequencing was performed with immunoSEQ multiplex PCR; in TCRdb, only in-frame clones are kept and a portion is missing. Clone size and the V and J calls come from that table; the DNA yielded D and trimming. In the table there are about 150,000 clones, approximately 90% of which are singletons. The germline V gene has CDR1 KGHSH and CDR2 LQKENI. The V segment lost 2 bases and the J segment 5 bases; nucleotides outside the gene matches: 5. This CDR3 comprises 16 residues. The sample consisted of peripheral blood. This TCR came from a man between 45 and 60 years old with acute or convalescent COVID-19. The V call is TRBV18, the J call TRBJ1-6; 8 bases line up with TRBD1. CDR3 region: CASSPSAGQDNSPLHF. The CDR3 coding sequence is TGTGCCAGCTCACCATCGGCGGGACAGGATAATTCACCCCTCCACTTT.